This T cell receptor (beta chain) was obtained from a study of blood T cell repertoires in COVID-19 (dated by TCRdb to 2018 to 2020). At the level of the whole study: The collaborator samples originated in the United States, Italy and Spain and spanned the acute and convalescent phases of COVID-19. The material from the prospective study consisted of cDNA or gDNA derived from T cells, B-cell-depleted T cells, or PBMCs. Deeply sampled blood TCRbeta repertoires from subjects exposed to, actively infected with, or recovered from COVID-19 were included in the dataset. The repertoires were made available in a free public database intended to serve as a resource for research on the immune response to SARS-CoV-2. Samples came from the ongoing ImmuneRACE study (first 160 participants) plus 1,254 subjects from 6 global collaborators. A de-identified subject ID, COVID-19 status, age in years and sex were almost always included in the sample metadata. Where available, HLA class I and class II types were taken from metadata supplied by the sample provider and were not determined by assay-based typing.

Each collaborating institution followed its own protocols to collect whole blood in K2EDTA tubes. For TCRbeta analysis, collaborators shipped samples in one of three forms: frozen whole blood, isolated PBMCs, or DNA extracted from either of those sample types. The table lists this clone with a count of one. Its recognized antigen is unknown. Base qualities are not provided; no much larger clone lies one nucleotide away. The CDR3 spans 15 residues, from the cysteine through the phenylalanine. Only CDR3 DNA is held: 45 bases, read in frame from base 1. Compared with germline, V lacks 0 bases and J lacks 3 bases; bases without a gene match: 0. TCRbeta CDR3 regions were amplified from genomic DNA using the immunoSEQ Assay, a bias-controlled multiplex PCR. In the authors' own workflow: The number of nucleated cells in each sample was estimated from the amplification of reference gene primers within the assay. To quantify the absolute abundance of each unique TCRbeta CDR3 rearrangement, sequence reads were collapsed and filtered. For each sample, productive Simpson clonality was calculated as the square root of Simpson's diversity index across productive rearrangements. Sourced from immuneACCESS, this table was stored by TCRdb with only in-frame sequences that have V and J called. A share of the clones is absent; for the studies checked, an unresolved V gene accounts for under half, and the remainder has no known explanation. Clonal size and the V and J genes are those of that table, whereas D and trimming came from the DNA. The sample table shows roughly 100,000 clones, and around 80% are seen once. The top ten hold about 9% of the sample.

On the study overall, not on this receptor specifically: The quantity of clinical and demographic metadata differed by source and by participant and was supplied without curation.

This clonotype originated in a man in his fifties or sixties with active or convalescent COVID-19. The sample consisted of peripheral blood. This receptor chain uses TRBV5-3 and TRBJ2-5, with 12 bases in between that match TRBD2. TRBV5-3 is classed as an ORF, of uncertain function. The CDR3 sequence is CARSLGLAGEETQYF. The DNA sequence reads TGTGCCAGAAGCTTGGGACTAGCGGGAGAAGAGACCCAGTACTTC.